One sample yielded the 20 T cell receptor beta chains listed below, sequenced in a study of shared clonotypes between healthy human individuals. Measured with immunoSEQ multiplex PCR; TCRdb has only the in-frame clones, and not every one. This sample has roughly 500,000 clones, with around four fifths found just once. Material for sequencing was PBMCs. The receptor source for this set is a woman aged 40-49 years in good health. Some clones in this sample may be carry-over from other donors' samples.

The rearrangement links TRBV28 to TRBJ1-1; D not certain. Germline V gene data show CDR1 as MDHEN and CDR2 as SYDVKM. The CDR3 loop spans 12 amino acids. V was pared by 4 bases and J by 11 bases, with 14 bases between. CDR3 region: CASSSRGVFAFF. DNA of the CDR3: TGTGCCAGCAGTTCACGAGGCGTATTTGCTTTCTTT.

The rearrangement joins TRBV18 to TRBJ2-3, with 9 bases that match TRBD2. Per germline, CDR1 KGHSH and CDR2 LQKENI. The trim removed 0 bases at V and 4 bases at J, leaving 5 bases unmatched. There are 16 residues in the CDR3. The CDR3: CASSPPLAGVADTQYF. In DNA, the CDR3 is TGTGCCAGCTCACCACCGTTAGCGGGAGTGGCAGATACGCAGTATTTT.

This chain links TRBV12-5 with TRBJ2-1; TRBD1 is a possible D gene (6 bases). The germline V and J ends were trimmed by 7 bases and 2 bases, with 15 bases remaining between them. There are 15 residues in the CDR3. Germline V lookup: CDR1 LGHNT, CDR2 FRNRAP. The CDR3 DNA is TGTGCTAGTGCCATCGGGACACCAGCCTACAATGAGCAGTTCTTC. It yields the protein CASAIGTPAYNEQFF. The variable domain in full, with the rest retrieved from reference TRBV12-5 and TRBJ2-1, is DARVTQTPRHKVTEMGQEVTMRCQPILGHNTVFWYRQTMMQGLELLAYFRNRAPLDDSGMPKDRFSAEMPDATLATLKIQPSEPRDSAVYFCASAIGTPAYNEQFFGPGTRLTVL.

The chain is built from TRBV5-1 and TRBJ2-7; 7 nucleotides match TRBD2. V shed 4 bases and J 2 bases; nucleotides not matched to a gene: 9. This CDR3 contains 15 residues. Germline V gene sequence: CDR1 SGHRS, CDR2 YFSETQ. The CDR3 protein is CASSPSGGLTYEQYF. CDR3 coding DNA: TGCGCCAGCAGCCCATCGGGGGGACTCACCTACGAGCAGTACTTC.

As regards this clone: Other DNA sequences in the same sample also yield this CDR3. The chain couples TRBV5-1 to TRBJ2-6; D not resolved. Germline V gene sequence: CDR1 SGHRS, CDR2 YFSETQ. This CDR3 contains 14 residues. The ends were cut back, 0 bases at V and 4 bases at J, with 5 bases in the middle. The chain's CDR3 is CASSLGTGANVLTF. The DNA for the CDR3 is TGCGCCAGCAGCTTGGGTACGGGGGCCAACGTCCTGACTTTC.

The genes are TRBV14 and TRBJ1-4; TRBD1 might be the D (5 bases). This CDR3 has 13 amino acids. V was clipped by 6 bases and J by 6 bases, with 11 bases between them. Germline CDR1 and CDR2: SGHDN and FVKESK. CDR3 residues: CASSRGTYEKLFF. CDR3 sequence (DNA): TGTGCCAGCAGTCGCGGGACCTATGAAAAACTGTTTTTT.

This chain connects TRBV13 to TRBJ2-3; 12 bases match TRBD2. Germline-derived CDR1 and CDR2 are PRHDT and FYEKMQ (reference sequence). Trimming at V came to 6 bases and at J to 3 bases, leaving 10 bases not matched to a gene. The CDR3 has 17 residues. The CDR3 DNA follows: TGTGCCAGCAGAGGGGGACTAGCGGGTCCCTATACAGATACGCAGTATTTT. It is translated as CASRGGLAGPYTDTQYF.

Here the CDR3 DNA reads TGTGCCAGCAGCCAAGATCGGAGAACGCAGTTCTTC. It yields the protein CASSQDRRTQFF. The chain has TRBV14 and TRBJ2-1, with D hard to call. The CDR3 totals 12 residues. Trimming removed 0 bases at V and 12 bases at J, with 9 bases between. CDR1 is SGHDN and CDR2 is FVKESK in the germline V gene.

In this sample, this clone turned up a few times. A far larger clone is just one base off, so this is likely a read error. The chain carries TRBV27 and TRBJ2-6; D perhaps matches TRBD1 (5 bases). The CDR3 spans 17 residues. Germline values: CDR1 MNHEY, CDR2 SMNVEV (reference sequence). CDR3 DNA sequence: TGTGCCAGCAGTGGACCCTCCACCGTCGGTGGGGCCAACGCCCTGACTTTC. Its protein product is CASSGPSTVGGANALTF.

A few counts support this clone. The rearrangement uses TRBV30 and TRBJ1-1; no clear D gene. V gave up 3 bases and J gave up 4 bases, with 9 bases separating them. The CDR3 has 12 amino acids. The V gene's germline CDR1 is GTSNPN and CDR2 SVGIG (reference sequence). The CDR3 loop reads CAWRVQSTEAFF. The CDR3, as DNA: TGTGCCTGGAGAGTACAAAGCACTGAAGCTTTCTTT.

This clone was observed once. The rearrangement links TRBV7-9 to TRBJ2-5, with 8 bases lining up with TRBD1. Germline lookup yields CDR1 SEHNR and CDR2 FQNEAQ (reference sequence). V shed 8 bases, J shed 4 bases, and the junction held 6 bases outside the gene matches. The CDR3 sequence is 13 residues long. The CDR3 loop reads CASQGALGETQYF. Here the CDR3 DNA reads TGTGCCAGCCAGGGGGCGTTGGGAGAGACCCAGTACTTC.

The rearrangement links TRBV21-1 to TRBJ2-7; TRBD2, the table's D call, was not compared with the DNA. TRBV21-1 is a known pseudogene. The CDR3 is made up of 15 amino acids. CDR3 DNA sequence: TGTGCCAGCAGCAAAGCGGCTAGCGCCTCCTACGAGCAGTACTTC. Translation: CASSKAASASYEQYF.

The chain has TRBV18 and TRBJ2-3, with D hard to call. CDR1 is KGHSH, CDR2 LQKENI, per germline. This CDR3 has 15 residues. The V and J ends lost 3 bases and 0 bases respectively, with 10 bases between them. The CDR3 is CASSPRIDSTDTQYF. For the CDR3, the DNA is TGTGCCAGCTCACCGCGGATCGATAGCACAGATACGCAGTATTTT. Full variable domain (outside the CDR3, taken from reference TRBV18 and TRBJ2-3): NAGVMQNPRHLVRRRGQEARLRCSPMKGHSHVYWYRQLPEEGLKFMVYLQKENIIDESGMPKERFSAEFPKEGPSILRIQQVVRGDSAAYFCASSPRIDSTDTQYFGPGTRLTVL.

This clone was recorded a few times. The chain recombines TRBV5-4 with TRBJ1-1, with D uncertain. Looked up from germline, CDR1 is SGHNT and CDR2 is YYREEE (reference sequence). Trimming shortened V by 4 bases and J by 1 base, and 11 bases separated the two germline ends. The CDR3 totals 14 residues. The CDR3 reads CASSHSTENTEAFF. CDR3 sequence (DNA): TGTGCCAGCAGCCACAGCACGGAGAACACTGAAGCTTTCTTT.

A remark on this clone: Other DNA sequences in this sample translate to the same CDR3. The rearrangement links TRBV28 to TRBJ1-5; no reliable D call. V lost 7 bases and J 1 base, leaving 8 bases between the germline ends. The CDR3 covers 13 residues. Germline V gene data show CDR1 as MDHEN and CDR2 as SYDVKM. The CDR3 here is CASKGDSNQPQHF. CDR3 DNA: TGTGCCAGCAAAGGAGACAGCAATCAGCCCCAGCATTTT. Full variable domain (rest looked up from reference TRBV28 and TRBJ1-5): DVKVTQSSRYLVKRTGEKVFLECVQDMDHENMFWYRQDPGLGLRLIYFSYDVKMKEKGDIPEGYSVSREKKERFSLILESASTNQTSMYLCASKGDSNQPQHFGDGTRLSIL.

The V and J genes are TRBV21-1 and TRBJ1-2. TRBV21-1 is shown as a pseudogene. The CDR3 covers 15 residues. Here the CDR3 reads CASSASGDFGYGYTF. Here the CDR3 DNA reads TGTGCCAGCAGCGCCTCTGGGGATTTTGGGTATGGCTACACCTTC.

The chain carries TRBV19 and TRBJ1-2, with TRBD1 as a possible D gene (5 bases). This CDR3 contains 16 residues. V was shortened by 6 bases and J by 0 bases, with 17 bases between the two germline ends. The germline CDR1 and CDR2 sequences are LNHDA and SQIVND (reference sequence). The CDR3 here is CASSGTAQPTNYGYTF. The CDR3 DNA is TGTGCCAGTAGCGGGACGGCCCAACCAACTAACTATGGCTACACCTTC.

The chain couples TRBV4-1 to TRBJ2-1, with 7 bases identical to TRBD2. The CDR3 is 17 residues long. Germline CDR1 is MGHRA and CDR2 is YSYEKL. Losses at the gene ends were 1 base for V and 4 bases for J; bases not matched to a gene: 10. This CDR3 reads CASSQVISGGRYNEQFF. For the CDR3, the DNA is TGCGCCAGCAGCCAAGTAATCTCGGGAGGCCGGTACAATGAGCAGTTCTTC.

This clone was detected once. The missing conserved phenylalanine or tryptophan at the end of this CDR3 makes a read error likely. The CDR3 here is CASSQDRVVGYTL. The CDR3 coding sequence is TGTGCCAGCAGCCAAGATAGGGTGGTAGGCTACACCCTC. The chain carries TRBV4-2 and TRBJ1-2; D remains unclear. The length of the CDR3 is 13 residues. The ends were cut back, 0 bases at V and 8 bases at J, with 10 bases in the middle. Germline V lookup: CDR1 LGHNA, CDR2 YNFKEQ.

The rearrangement links TRBV29-1 to TRBJ2-7; D remains unclear. V was clipped by 7 bases and J by 6 bases, with 16 bases between them. The CDR3 has 12 residues. CDR1 is SQVTM and CDR2 is ANQGSEA in the germline V gene. This CDR3 is CSATLGPSEQYF. The CDR3 nucleotides are TGCAGCGCAACCCTTGGACCTAGCGAGCAGTACTTC.